These 31 T cell receptor beta chains originate from one sample sequenced in a study of beta chain features in type 1 diabetes. Isolated RNA was reverse transcribed in full, so expressed TCRB transcripts were sequenced. Using immunoSEQ multiplex PCR, the repertoire was profiled, and TCRdb retains in-frame clones only, with some absent. The sample records approximately 140,000 clones, less than 8.5% being singletons. Material: central memory CD4+ T cells from blood. Every receptor here comes from a woman aged 25 to 39 in good health.

This clone was recorded many times. This chain uses TRBV19 with TRBJ2-3, with D maybe TRBD1 (7 bases). The germline V and J ends were trimmed by 5 bases and 9 bases, with 12 bases remaining between them. The germline CDR1 and CDR2 sequences are LNHDA and SQIVND (reference sequence). The CDR3 length is 12 residues. CDR3 coding DNA: TGTGCCAGTAGTGCCGCGGGACAGACGCAGTATTTT. Residues: CASSAAGQTQYF.

The chain employs TRBV29-1 and TRBJ1-2; 8 nucleotides agree with TRBD1. Germline assignment: CDR1 SQVTM and CDR2 ANQGSEA. The V gene end was trimmed by 5 bases and the J gene end by 8 bases; junction bases not matched to a gene: 13. There are 14 residues in the CDR3. CDR3 in amino acids: CSVPRTGILGGYTF. The CDR3 region has the DNA TGCAGCGTTCCAAGGACAGGGATTCTTGGAGGCTACACCTTC.

J is TRBJ2-3 and V is TRBV4-2; tentative D call: TRBD2 (6 bases). CDR3 size: 16 residues. Trimming stripped 1 base from V and 0 bases from J, with 11 bases between. Germline V CDR1 and CDR2: LGHNA, YNFKEQ. The DNA of the CDR3 is TGTGCCAGCAGCCAAGGGGACTCGGCTAGCACAGATACGCAGTATTTT. Its protein product is CASSQGDSASTDTQYF.

The V gene is TRBV7-3, the J gene TRBJ2-6; 7 bases map to TRBD1. Germline trimming cut 5 bases from V and 9 bases from J; bases unmatched to any gene: 7. Germline assignment: CDR1 SGHTA and CDR2 FQGTGA. This CDR3 contains 14 residues. The CDR3 loop reads CASSRTGEGNVLTF. Here the CDR3 DNA reads TGTGCCAGCAGCCGCACAGGGGAAGGCAACGTCCTGACTTTC.

This chain links TRBV19 with TRBJ2-3; 9 bases line up with TRBD2. The CDR3 runs to 16 residues. Per germline, CDR1 LNHDA and CDR2 SQIVND (reference sequence). The J segment lost 3 bases and the V segment lost 6 bases, leaving 10 bases of the junction unmatched. The CDR3 DNA is TGTGCCAGTAGAGAAGTCTCAGCGGGAGGTACAGATACGCAGTATTTT. Encoded protein: CASREVSAGGTDTQYF.

In its sample, this clone was seen a few times. CDR3 DNA sequence: TGCGCCAGCAGCTCGCGAGCGGGAGTCCTTGCGGAGCAGTACTTC. Amino acids: CASSSRAGVLAEQYF. The chain combines TRBV5-1 with TRBJ2-7, with 8 bases identical to TRBD2. Per germline, CDR1 SGHRS and CDR2 YFSETQ. Losses at the gene ends were 3 bases for V and 7 bases for J; bases not matched to a gene: 12. The CDR3 consists of 15 residues.

This clone was picked up a small number of times. The chain employs TRBV1 and TRBJ2-2; no DNA check was done on the table's D call, TRBD2. TRBV1 constitutes a pseudogene. The length of the CDR3 is 17 residues. The CDR3 nucleotides read TGCACCAGCAGCCTACCCCCTAGCGGGTCGAACACCGGGGAGCTGTTTTTT. It codes for CTSSLPPSGSNTGELFF.

There are a few counts of this clone. V is TRBV7-2 and J is TRBJ1-1; D is unresolved. The CDR3 length is 12 residues. From germline, CDR1 is SGHTA and CDR2 FQGNSA. Trimming took 1 base from V and 6 from J, leaving 6 bases between them. The CDR3 nucleotides are TGTGCCAGCAGCTTAGATGTCGCTGAAGCTTTCTTT. As protein: CASSLDVAEAFF.

This clone was seen at least ten times. The chain carries TRBV5-4 and TRBJ2-1; 8 bases are shared with TRBD2. This CDR3 has 15 residues. Germline values: CDR1 SGHNT, CDR2 YYREEE (reference sequence). The V segment lost 4 bases and the J segment 6 bases; nucleotides outside the gene matches: 9. DNA of the CDR3: TGTGCCAGCAGCCACAGTAGCGGGATGGCCAATGAGCAGTTCTTC. This gives the protein CASSHSSGMANEQFF.

This clone showed up just a few times. The rearrangement joins TRBV28 to TRBJ1-2; 10 bases are shared with TRBD1. CDR1 MDHEN and CDR2 SYDVKM come from the germline V gene. The CDR3 extends over 14 amino acids. The J segment lost 2 bases and the V segment lost 7 bases, leaving 4 bases of the junction unmatched. CDR3 sequence reads: CASTGTGENYGYTF. The CDR3 coding sequence is TGTGCCAGCACCGGGACAGGGGAGAACTATGGCTACACCTTC.

This clone has only a few counts. The chain links TRBV7-9 to TRBJ1-1; D is ambiguous. V lost 2 bases, J lost 4 bases, and 11 bases lay in between. The CDR3 runs to 14 residues. The germline CDR1 and CDR2 sequences are SEHNR and FQNEAQ (reference sequence). The CDR3 coding sequence is TGTGCCAGCAGCTTAAACGGTGGGCTCACTGAAGCTTTCTTT. This gives the protein CASSLNGGLTEAFF.

This chain joins TRBV19 and TRBJ2-1, with D tentatively TRBD1 (5 bases). CDR3 size: 17 residues. Germline CDR1 is LNHDA and CDR2 is SQIVND (reference sequence). V shed 3 bases and J shed 3 bases, with 18 bases lying between them. The CDR3 is CASSIIQSSGNYNEQFF. The CDR3 bases are TGTGCCAGTAGTATCATTCAGAGTTCAGGGAACTACAATGAGCAGTTCTTC. The variable domain in full, completed from reference TRBV19 and TRBJ2-1, reads DGGITQSPKYLFRKEGQNVTLSCEQNLNHDAMYWYRQDPGQGLRLIYYSQIVNDFQKGDIAEGYSVSREKKESFPLTVTSAQKNPTAFYLCASSIIQSSGNYNEQFFGPGTRLTVL.

The chain employs TRBV5-1 and TRBJ2-4, with TRBD2 identical over 16 bases. V gave up 4 bases and J gave up 7 bases; unmatched junction bases: 5. Germline V gene lookup returns CDR1 SGHRS and CDR2 YFSETQ. The CDR3 contains 16 residues. DNA for the CDR3: TGCGCCAGCAGCCACGGGACTAGCGGGAGGGCCAACATTCAGTACTTC. Protein: CASSHGTSGRANIQYF.

This clone is a singleton in its sample. The rearrangement joins TRBV2 to TRBJ2-5, with D possibly TRBD1 on 6 matching bases. The CDR3 runs 12 residues. CDR1 and CDR2 from the germline V gene are SNHLY and FYNNEI. Trimming removed 6 bases from V and 5 bases from J, with 10 bases in between. As DNA, the CDR3 is TGTGCCAGCAGCAGGGGAAGTGAGACCCAGTACTTC. Amino acid sequence: CASSRGSETQYF.

The CDR3, as DNA: TGTGCCAGCAGTCCCCCCGGCGGGAGAGGCAATGAGCAGTTCTTC. It codes for CASSPPGGRGNEQFF. The chain combines TRBV6-5 with TRBJ2-1, with 7 nucleotides matching TRBD2. Germline lookup yields CDR1 MNHEY and CDR2 SVGAGI. J lost 6 bases, V lost 5 bases, and 10 bases had no gene match. The CDR3 sequence is 15 residues long.

The chain employs TRBV5-1 and TRBJ2-2, with D tentatively TRBD2 (6 bases). Germline V gives CDR1 SGHRS, CDR2 YFSETQ. Trimming cost V 1 base and J 3 bases, with 13 bases left between them. This CDR3 spans 16 amino acids. The CDR3: CASSLLEGQHTGELFF. Written as DNA, the CDR3 is TGCGCCAGCAGCTTGCTGGAGGGGCAACACACCGGGGAGCTGTTTTTT.

The sample holds a few counts of this clone. This rearrangement joins TRBV18 to TRBJ1-1, with unresolved D. CDR1 KGHSH and CDR2 LQKENI come from the germline V gene. This CDR3 comprises 15 residues. V shed 0 bases and J shed 4 bases, with 12 bases lying between them. Here the CDR3 DNA reads TGTGCCAGCTCACCACCAGCGTTATCTGGCACTGAAGCTTTCTTT. This translates into CASSPPALSGTEAFF.

This clone was observed many times. The chain uses TRBV30 and TRBJ1-3, with D unresolved. The CDR3 runs to 12 residues. V was shortened by 2 bases and J by 2 bases, with 4 bases between the two germline ends. Germline loops: CDR1 GTSNPN, CDR2 SVGIG (reference sequence). The CDR3, as DNA: TGTGCCTGGAGTTCAACTGGAAACACCATATATTTT. Translating it yields CAWSSTGNTIYF.

This chain links TRBV28 with TRBJ1-2; no clear D gene. This CDR3 is 12 amino acids long. Trimming removed 3 bases from V and 5 bases from J, with 7 bases in between. The germline V gene has CDR1 MDHEN and CDR2 SYDVKM. CDR3 in amino acids: CASSFGGYGYTF. The CDR3, as DNA: TGTGCCAGCAGTTTTGGAGGGTATGGCTACACCTTC.

This clone was detected many times. The chain combines TRBV30 with TRBJ1-2; a possible D gene is TRBD1 (5 bases). CDR3 length: 13 amino acids. The germline V gene encodes CDR1 GTSNPN and CDR2 SVGIG (reference sequence). V lost 2 bases and J lost 3, with 10 bases in between. CDR3 loop: CAWSLQGHYGYTF. The CDR3 region has the DNA TGTGCCTGGAGTCTCCAGGGCCACTATGGCTACACCTTC.

The chain is built from TRBV5-1 and TRBJ1-1; D is uncertain. Between the trimmed V and J ends, which lost 5 bases and 1 base, there was a span of 15 bases. Germline V gives CDR1 SGHRS, CDR2 YFSETQ. This CDR3 is built from 15 residues. CDR3 sequence (DNA): TGCGCCAGCAGAGCCGTCATATCGCAGAACACTGAAGCTTTCTTT. Protein product: CASRAVISQNTEAFF. Drawing the rest from reference TRBV5-1 and TRBJ1-1, the complete variable domain is KAGVTQTPRYLIKTRGQQVTLSCSPISGHRSVSWYQQTPGQGLQFLFEYFSETQRNKGNFPGRFSGRQFSNSRSEMNVSTLELGDSALYLCASRAVISQNTEAFFGQGTRLTVV.

This clone was detected only a few times. The V and J genes are TRBV6-1 and TRBJ2-1; TRBD2 matches 12 bases. This CDR3 contains 15 residues. Unmatched junction bases numbered 5, after V lost 4 bases and J lost 7 bases. Germline V gene sequence: CDR1 MNHNS, CDR2 SASEGT. DNA of the CDR3: TGTGCCAGCAGTGTGACTAGCGGGAGTACGAATGAGCAGTTCTTC. It yields the protein CASSVTSGSTNEQFF.

The CDR3 DNA reads as TGTGCCAGCAGCTTAGCGGGAGGGAACAATGAGCAGTTCTTC. It translates to CASSLAGGNNEQFF. The J gene is TRBJ2-1, the V gene TRBV7-2; 7 nucleotides line up with TRBD2. Germline CDR1 and CDR2: SGHTA and FQGNSA. The CDR3 covers 14 residues. Unmatched junction bases numbered 1, after V lost 0 bases and J lost 5 bases. The full variable domain, completed using reference TRBV7-2 and TRBJ2-1, is GAGVSQSPSNKVTEKGKDVELRCDPISGHTALYWYRQSLGQGLEFLIYFQGNSAPDKSGLPSDRFSAERTGGSVSTLTIQRTQQEDSAVYLCASSLAGGNNEQFFGPGTRLTVL.

V is TRBV18 and J is TRBJ1-1, with 7 positions matching TRBD1. Germline lookup yields CDR1 KGHSH and CDR2 LQKENI. Unmatched junction bases numbered 9, after V lost 5 bases and J lost 3 bases. The CDR3 has 15 residues. For the CDR3, the DNA is TGTGCCAGCTCAATACCCGGGACAGCATACACTGAAGCTTTCTTT. Translating it yields CASSIPGTAYTEAFF.

This clone came up a few times. This rearrangement joins TRBV14 to TRBJ2-7; 7 nucleotides line up with TRBD1. V gave up 4 bases and J gave up 1 base; unmatched junction bases: 4. The CDR3 totals 14 residues. Germline V lookup: CDR1 SGHDN, CDR2 FVKESK. The chain's CDR3 is CASSRGGRSYEQYF. In DNA form, the CDR3 reads TGTGCCAGCAGCCGAGGGGGCCGGTCCTACGAGCAGTACTTC.

The table lists this clone with a few counts. The CDR3 loop is CASRLAGFSYEQYF. The CDR3 nucleotides read TGTGCCAGCAGACTAGCGGGATTCTCCTACGAGCAGTACTTC. The J gene is TRBJ2-7, the V gene TRBV2; 10 bases map to TRBD2. The CDR3 sequence is 14 residues long. V was clipped by 6 bases and J by 0 bases; unmatched bases: 2. Germline CDR1 reads SNHLY; CDR2 reads FYNNEI.

This clone was detected a few times. This chain connects TRBV19 to TRBJ1-5, with 10 bases identical to TRBD1. The CDR3 has 16 residues. The germline gives CDR1 LNHDA, CDR2 SQIVND (reference sequence). The trim removed 6 bases at V and 2 bases at J, leaving 7 bases unmatched. The CDR3 sequence: CASSPIGTGGNQPQHF. CDR3 nucleotides: TGTGCCAGTAGCCCTATCGGGACAGGGGGCAATCAGCCCCAGCATTTT.

A few counts support this clone. The chain couples TRBV7-3 to TRBJ2-3; D might be TRBD1 (5 bases). Germline CDR1 SGHTA, CDR2 FQGTGA. The CDR3 sequence is 15 residues long. The V and J ends lost 0 bases and 5 bases respectively, with 12 bases between them. The CDR3 coding sequence is TGTGCCAGCAGCTTAACGCCGTCTCAGGGAGATACGCAGTATTTT. This gives the protein CASSLTPSQGDTQYF.

In its sample, this clone was seen a few times. The chain carries TRBV19 and TRBJ2-2, with D possibly matching TRBD1 (6 bases). This CDR3 is built from 15 residues. Between the trimmed V and J ends, which lost 4 bases and 7 bases, there was a span of 16 bases. CDR1 and CDR2 from the germline V gene are LNHDA and SQIVND (reference sequence). The CDR3 bases are TGTGCCAGTAGTAAATCACAGGGTAGAAGCGGGGAGCTGTTTTTT. Protein: CASSKSQGRSGELFF.

This clone has a handful of counts. The chain combines TRBV7-3 with TRBJ1-5, with D tentatively TRBD1 (6 bases). V lost 5 bases to trimming and J lost 2 bases, with 7 bases between them. Germline V gene sequence: CDR1 SGHTA, CDR2 FQGTGA. There are 13 residues in the CDR3. CDR3 bases: TGTGCCAGCAGCCCAGGGGGCAATCAGCCCCAGCATTTT. Translated, it gives CASSPGGNQPQHF.

This clone was observed a few times. The J gene is TRBJ2-6, the V gene TRBV18, with TRBD1 identical over 10 bases. The germline V gene has CDR1 KGHSH and CDR2 LQKENI. The CDR3 sequence is 18 residues long. Trimming at V came to 3 bases and at J to 1 base, leaving 6 bases not matched to a gene. The CDR3 bases are TGTGCCAGCTCACCGGCGACAGGGGGCAGGTCTGGGGCCAACGTCCTGACTTTC. It specifies CASSPATGGRSGANVLTF.